This entry features one T cell receptor beta chain sequence. This CDR3 comprises 15 residues. CDR1 is MNHEY, CDR2 SMNVEV, per germline (reference sequence). Trimming left V 2 bases short and J 0 bases short, with 5 bases between. This sample stems from a study of blood T cell repertoires in COVID-19. Whole-study context: Both acute and convalescent COVID-19 samples were obtained from the United States, Italy and Spain. PBMCs, B-cell-depleted T cells, or T cells provided the cDNA or gDNA that made up the material.

Original processing notes: Scientists estimated how many nucleated cells there were by amplifying reference gene primers. Assay used: immunoSEQ multiplex PCR; TCRdb lists only in-frame clones, some missing. The DNA gave D and trimming, while V, J and clone size come from that table. The data contain roughly 68,000 clones, 88% of them singletons. The sequenced sample consisted of peripheral blood. The chain couples TRBV27 to TRBJ2-6; D uncertain. This receptor was obtained from a human donor in a cohort sampled during active COVID-19. The CDR3 spells CASSLLYSGANVLTF. For the CDR3, the DNA is TGTGCCAGCAGTTTACTCTACTCTGGGGCCAACGTCCTGACTTTC.